Listed here are 10 T cell receptor beta chains from one sample, sequenced in a study of cytomegalovirus exposure and HLA in healthy donors. 13 Jbeta primers and 60 Vbeta primers were used for the PCR. TCRdb's copy holds only in-frame clones and misses some; the assay was immunoSEQ multiplex PCR. The sample lists approximately 290,000 clones; about 80% were seen once. Source material: PBMCs. These receptors originate from a girl aged 2-9 years in good health and CMV-seronegative.

The gene calls are TRBV10-3 and TRBJ2-7; 9 nucleotides agree with TRBD2. V lost 2 bases and J lost 4; bases outside the gene matches: 3. CDR1 is ENHRY, CDR2 SYGVKD, per germline. The CDR3 runs 14 residues. The CDR3 protein is CAISEGAGGYEQYF. The CDR3 DNA is TGTGCCATCAGTGAGGGAGCGGGAGGTTACGAGCAGTACTTC.

Worth noting for this clone: One end of the junction does not line up with germline, which may come from a read error. The V gene is TRBV2, the J gene TRBJ1-2; perhaps TRBD1 as D (5 bases). Germline V lookup: CDR1 SNHLY, CDR2 FYNNEI. The CDR3 covers 17 residues. The CDR3 is CVSSEARRGTRGNGYTF. CDR3 in DNA: TGTGTCAGCAGTGAAGCGCGTCGGGGGACTCGGGGGAATGGCTACACCTTC. The full variable domain, with the rest looked up from reference TRBV2 and TRBJ1-2, is EPEVTQTPSHQVTQMGQEVILRCVPISNHLYFYWYRQILGQKVEFLVSFYNNEISEKSEIFDDQFSVERPDGSNFTLKIRSTKLEDSAMYFCVSSEARRGTRGNGYTFGSGTRLTVV.

This sequence joins TRBV7-7 and TRBJ2-2; 8 nucleotides agree with TRBD1. The V gene's germline CDR1 is SSHAT and CDR2 FNYEAQ (reference sequence). This CDR3 comprises 18 residues. The trim removed 5 bases at V and 6 bases at J, leaving 17 bases unmatched. CDR3 sequence reads: CASSLRARGPRGAGELFF. CDR3 coding DNA: TGTGCCAGCAGCCTCAGGGCCAGGGGGCCAAGAGGGGCCGGGGAGCTGTTTTTT.

The V and J genes are TRBV4-1 and TRBJ1-5, with 7 nucleotides matching TRBD1. Trimming removed 1 base from V and 4 bases from J; junction bases left unmatched: 4. The CDR3 covers 15 residues. Per germline, CDR1 MGHRA and CDR2 YSYEKL. CDR3 loop: CASSQVQDRNQPQHF. The CDR3 DNA reads as TGCGCCAGCAGCCAAGTACAGGACAGGAATCAGCCCCAGCATTTT.

The V and J genes are TRBV5-1 and TRBJ1-2; 9 bases map to TRBD1. V lost 6 bases to trimming and J lost 1 base; unmatched junction nucleotides: 7. This CDR3 comprises 15 residues. The germline V gene has CDR1 SGHRS and CDR2 YFSETQ. CDR3: CASTTGTGFNYGYTF. CDR3 nucleotide sequence: TGCGCCAGCACCACCGGGACAGGGTTTAACTATGGCTACACCTTC.

The rearrangement uses TRBV10-3 and TRBJ1-5; 8 bases agree with TRBD1. The CDR3 has 15 residues. V dropped 3 bases and J dropped 7; count of bases not matched to a gene: 8. Germline-derived CDR1 and CDR2 are ENHRY and SYGVKD. The CDR3 spells CAISDTGGEEQPQHF. In DNA form, the CDR3 reads TGTGCCATCAGTGACACAGGGGGGGAGGAACAGCCCCAGCATTTT.

The V call is TRBV6-6, the J call TRBJ2-1, with 7 positions matching TRBD1. Germline V gene data show CDR1 as MNHNY and CDR2 as SVGAGI (reference sequence). CDR3 length equals 15 residues. V shed 5 bases, J shed 7 bases, and the junction held 11 bases outside the gene matches. The CDR3 coding sequence is TGTGCCAGCAGTCCCGTAGGACAGGATTGGAATGAGCAGTTCTTC. Protein product: CASSPVGQDWNEQFF.

V gene TRBV13 combines with J gene TRBJ1-1; the D gene is possibly TRBD1 (5 bases). The CDR3 has 16 amino acids. Germline assignment: CDR1 PRHDT and CDR2 FYEKMQ (reference sequence). V lost 5 bases and J 4 bases, leaving 20 bases between the germline ends. The CDR3 sequence: CASSPGEEGRSTEAFF. The CDR3 DNA sequence: TGTGCCAGCAGCCCCGGGGAGGAGGGGAGGAGCACTGAAGCTTTCTTT. The variable domain in full, with the rest retrieved from reference TRBV13 and TRBJ1-1, is AAGVIQSPRHLIKEKRETATLKCYPIPRHDTVYWYQQGPGQDPQFLISFYEKMQSDKGSIPDRFSAQQFSDYHSELNMSSLELGDSALYFCASSPGEEGRSTEAFFGQGTRLTVV.

This clone was seen just once. This chain joins TRBV5-4 and TRBJ1-2; 8 bases fit TRBD1. V was pared by 3 bases and J by 5 bases, with 6 bases of the junction left unmatched. Germline-derived CDR1 and CDR2 are SGHNT and YYREEE (reference sequence). The CDR3 is made up of 14 amino acids. Written as DNA, the CDR3 is TGTGCCAGCAGCTCAAGGGACAGGACGTATGGCTACACCTTC. Its translation: CASSSRDRTYGYTF. Full variable domain (missing parts from reference TRBV5-4 and TRBJ1-2): ETGVTQSPTHLIKTRGQQVTLRCSSQSGHNTVSWYQQALGQGPQFIFQYYREEENGRGNFPPRFSGLQFPNYSSELNVNALELDDSALYLCASSSRDRTYGYTFGSGTRLTVV.

CDR3 protein: CASSVQGEDTQYF. DNA of the CDR3: TGTGCCAGCAGCGTACAGGGGGAAGATACGCAGTATTTT. This chain joins TRBV9 and TRBJ2-3; 7 bases line up with TRBD1. The CDR3 runs to 13 residues. J lost 5 bases, V lost 1 base, and 1 base had no gene match. Germline V gene lookup returns CDR1 SGDLS and CDR2 YYNGEE.